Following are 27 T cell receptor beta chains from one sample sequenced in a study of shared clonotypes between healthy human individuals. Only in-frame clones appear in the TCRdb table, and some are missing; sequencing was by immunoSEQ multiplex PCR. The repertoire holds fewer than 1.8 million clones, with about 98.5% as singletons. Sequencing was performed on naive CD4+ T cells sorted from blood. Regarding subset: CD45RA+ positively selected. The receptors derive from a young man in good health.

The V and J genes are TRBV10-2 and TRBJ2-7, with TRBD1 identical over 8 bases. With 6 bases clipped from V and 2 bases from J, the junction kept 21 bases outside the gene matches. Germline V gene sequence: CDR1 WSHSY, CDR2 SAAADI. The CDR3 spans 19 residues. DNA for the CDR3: TGCGCCAGCAGCCCGATCCCACAGGGGGATAGAAGGTTTCCCTACGAGCAGTACTTC. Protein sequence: CASSPIPQGDRRFPYEQYF.

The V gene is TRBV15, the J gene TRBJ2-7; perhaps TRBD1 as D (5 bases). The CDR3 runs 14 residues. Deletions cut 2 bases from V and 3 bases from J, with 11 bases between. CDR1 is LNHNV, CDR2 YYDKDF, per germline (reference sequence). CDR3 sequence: CATSRRDSLYEQYF. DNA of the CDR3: TGTGCCACCAGCAGAAGAGACAGTCTCTACGAGCAGTACTTC.

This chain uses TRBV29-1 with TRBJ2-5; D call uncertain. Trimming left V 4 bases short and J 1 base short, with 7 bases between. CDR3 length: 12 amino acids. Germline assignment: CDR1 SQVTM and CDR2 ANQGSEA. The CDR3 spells CSVGALQETQYF. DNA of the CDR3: TGCAGCGTTGGGGCCCTCCAAGAGACCCAGTACTTC. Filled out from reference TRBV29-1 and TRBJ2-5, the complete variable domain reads SAVISQKPSRDICQRGTSLTIQCQVDSQVTMMFWYRQQPGQSLTLIATANQGSEATYESGFVIDKFPISRPNLTFSTLTVSNMSPEDSSIYLCSVGALQETQYFGPGTRLLVL.

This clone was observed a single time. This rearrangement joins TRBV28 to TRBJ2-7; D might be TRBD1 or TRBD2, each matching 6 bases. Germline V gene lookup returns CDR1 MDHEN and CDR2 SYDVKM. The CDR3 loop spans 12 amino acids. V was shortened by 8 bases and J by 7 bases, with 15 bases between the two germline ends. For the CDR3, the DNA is TGTGCCAGCGGAGCGAGGGGGAGGGAGCAGTACTTC. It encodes CASGARGREQYF.

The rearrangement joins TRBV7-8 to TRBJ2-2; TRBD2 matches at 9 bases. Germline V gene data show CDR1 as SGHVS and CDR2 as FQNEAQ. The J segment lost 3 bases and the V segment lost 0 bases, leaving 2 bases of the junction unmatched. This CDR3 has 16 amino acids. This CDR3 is CASSLAAGGYTGELFF. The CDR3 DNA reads TGTGCCAGCAGCTTAGCAGCGGGGGGTTACACCGGGGAGCTGTTTTTT. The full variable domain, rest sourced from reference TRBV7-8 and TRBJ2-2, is GAGVSQSPRYKVAKRGQDVALRCDPISGHVSLFWYQQALGQGPEFLTYFQNEAQLDKSGLPSDRFFAERPEGSVSTLKIQRTQQEDSAVYLCASSLAAGGYTGELFFGEGSRLTVL.

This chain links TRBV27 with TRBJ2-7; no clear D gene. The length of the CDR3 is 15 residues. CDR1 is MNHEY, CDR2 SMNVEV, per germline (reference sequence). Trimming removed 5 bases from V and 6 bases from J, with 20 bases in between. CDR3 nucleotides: TGTGCCAGCAGTCCACAGACTCTCCCCCTTGTCGAGCAGTACTTC. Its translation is CASSPQTLPLVEQYF.

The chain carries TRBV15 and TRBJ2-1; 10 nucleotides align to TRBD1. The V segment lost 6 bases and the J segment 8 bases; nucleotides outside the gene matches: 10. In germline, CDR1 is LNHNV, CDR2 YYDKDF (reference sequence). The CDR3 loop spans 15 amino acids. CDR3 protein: CATSLTRTGGYEQFF. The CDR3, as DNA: TGTGCCACCAGTCTTACCCGGACAGGGGGGTATGAGCAGTTCTTC.

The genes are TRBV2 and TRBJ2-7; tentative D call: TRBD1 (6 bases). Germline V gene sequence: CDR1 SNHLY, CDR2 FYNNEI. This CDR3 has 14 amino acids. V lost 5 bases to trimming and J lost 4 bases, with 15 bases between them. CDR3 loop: CASSIDRPGYEQYF. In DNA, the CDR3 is TGTGCCAGCAGTATCGACAGGCCGGGGTACGAGCAGTACTTC. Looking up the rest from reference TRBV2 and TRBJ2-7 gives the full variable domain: EPEVTQTPSHQVTQMGQEVILRCVPISNHLYFYWYRQILGQKVEFLVSFYNNEISEKSEIFDDQFSVERPDGSNFTLKIRSTKLEDSAMYFCASSIDRPGYEQYFGPGTRLTVT.

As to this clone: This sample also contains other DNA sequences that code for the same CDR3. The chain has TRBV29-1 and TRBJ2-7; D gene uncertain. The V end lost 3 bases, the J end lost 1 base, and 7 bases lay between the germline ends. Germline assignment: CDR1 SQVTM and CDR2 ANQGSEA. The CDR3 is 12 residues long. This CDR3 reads CSVEGLSYEQYF. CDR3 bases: TGCAGCGTTGAGGGTCTTTCCTACGAGCAGTACTTC.

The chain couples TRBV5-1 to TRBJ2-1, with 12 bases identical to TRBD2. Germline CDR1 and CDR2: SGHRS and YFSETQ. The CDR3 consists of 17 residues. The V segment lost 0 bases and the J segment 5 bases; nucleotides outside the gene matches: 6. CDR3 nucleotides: TGCGCCAGCAGCTTGGGGCTAGCGGGAGGGCGGGACAATGAGCAGTTCTTC. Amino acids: CASSLGLAGGRDNEQFF.

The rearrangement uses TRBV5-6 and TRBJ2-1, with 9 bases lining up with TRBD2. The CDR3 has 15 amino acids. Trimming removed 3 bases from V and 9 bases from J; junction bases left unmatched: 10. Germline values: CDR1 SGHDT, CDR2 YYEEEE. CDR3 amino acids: CASSSSPGLATEQFF. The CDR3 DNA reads TGTGCCAGCAGCTCATCCCCGGGACTAGCTACTGAGCAGTTCTTC. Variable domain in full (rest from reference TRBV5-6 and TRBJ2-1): DAGVTQSPTHLIKTRGQQVTLRCSPKSGHDTVSWYQQALGQGPQFIFQYYEEEERQRGNFPDRFSGHQFPNYSSELNVNALLLGDSALYLCASSSSPGLATEQFFGPGTRLTVL.

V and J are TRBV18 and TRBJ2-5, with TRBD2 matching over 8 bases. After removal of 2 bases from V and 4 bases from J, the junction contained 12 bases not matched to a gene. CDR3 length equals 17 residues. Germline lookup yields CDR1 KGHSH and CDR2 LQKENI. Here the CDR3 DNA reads TGTGCCAGCTCACCAGCAACGGGAGGGGCCCGGGTAGAGACCCAGTACTTC. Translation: CASSPATGGARVETQYF.

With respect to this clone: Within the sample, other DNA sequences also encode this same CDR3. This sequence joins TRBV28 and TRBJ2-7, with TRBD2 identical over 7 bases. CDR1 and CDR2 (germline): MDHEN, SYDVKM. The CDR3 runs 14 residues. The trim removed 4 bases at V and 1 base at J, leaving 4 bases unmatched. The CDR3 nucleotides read TGTGCCAGCAGTTCCTTCGGGGGGTCCTACGAGCAGTACTTC. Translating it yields CASSSFGGSYEQYF.

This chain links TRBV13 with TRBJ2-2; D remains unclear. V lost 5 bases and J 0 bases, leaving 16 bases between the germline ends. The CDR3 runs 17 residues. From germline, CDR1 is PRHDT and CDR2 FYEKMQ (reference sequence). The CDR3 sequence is CASSLPYLESNTGELFF. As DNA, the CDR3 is TGTGCCAGCAGCCTACCCTATTTGGAATCGAACACCGGGGAGCTGTTTTTT. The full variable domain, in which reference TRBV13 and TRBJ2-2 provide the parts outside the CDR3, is AAGVIQSPRHLIKEKRETATLKCYPIPRHDTVYWYQQGPGQDPQFLISFYEKMQSDKGSIPDRFSAQQFSDYHSELNMSSLELGDSALYFCASSLPYLESNTGELFFGEGSRLTVL.

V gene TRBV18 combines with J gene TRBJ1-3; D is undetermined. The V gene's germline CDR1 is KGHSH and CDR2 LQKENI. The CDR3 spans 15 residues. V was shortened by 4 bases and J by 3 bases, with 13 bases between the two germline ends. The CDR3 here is CASSQRQTGGNTIYF. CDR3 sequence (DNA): TGTGCCAGCTCACAGCGCCAGACGGGTGGAAACACCATATATTTT.

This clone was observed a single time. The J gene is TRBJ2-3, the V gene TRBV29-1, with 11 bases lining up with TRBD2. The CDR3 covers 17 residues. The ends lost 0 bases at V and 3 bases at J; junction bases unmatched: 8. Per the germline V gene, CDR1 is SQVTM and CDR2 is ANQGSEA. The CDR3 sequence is CSVEDLTSGSITDTQYF. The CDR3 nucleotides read TGCAGCGTTGAAGATTTAACTAGCGGGAGTATAACAGATACGCAGTATTTT.

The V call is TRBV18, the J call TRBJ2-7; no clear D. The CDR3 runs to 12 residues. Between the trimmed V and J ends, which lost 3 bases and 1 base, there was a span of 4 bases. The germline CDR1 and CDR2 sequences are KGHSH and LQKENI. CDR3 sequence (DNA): TGTGCCAGCTCACCCAAGTCCTACGAGCAGTACTTC. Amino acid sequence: CASSPKSYEQYF.

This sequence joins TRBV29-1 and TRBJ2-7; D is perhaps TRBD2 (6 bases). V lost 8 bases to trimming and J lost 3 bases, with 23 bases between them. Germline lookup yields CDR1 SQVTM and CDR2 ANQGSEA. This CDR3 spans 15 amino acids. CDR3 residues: CSIKKAAGRNYEQYF. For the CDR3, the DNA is TGCAGCATCAAAAAAGCGGCGGGAAGAAACTACGAGCAGTACTTC.

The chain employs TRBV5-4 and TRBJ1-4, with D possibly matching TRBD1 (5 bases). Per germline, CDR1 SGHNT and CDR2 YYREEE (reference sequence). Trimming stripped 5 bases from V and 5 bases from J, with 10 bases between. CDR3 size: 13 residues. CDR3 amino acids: CASSTGANEKLFF. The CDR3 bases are TGTGCCAGCAGTACTGGGGCGAATGAAAAACTGTTTTTT.

The CDR3 nucleotides read TGTGCCAGCAGTTACGTTGAGGGGGCGCCTACTGAAGCTTTCTTT. Translated: CASSYVEGAPTEAFF. The chain carries TRBV6-6 and TRBJ1-1; 7 bases agree with TRBD1. This CDR3 has 15 amino acids. Germline V gene sequence: CDR1 MNHNY, CDR2 SVGAGI (reference sequence). V lost 2 bases to trimming and J lost 5 bases; unmatched junction nucleotides: 8.

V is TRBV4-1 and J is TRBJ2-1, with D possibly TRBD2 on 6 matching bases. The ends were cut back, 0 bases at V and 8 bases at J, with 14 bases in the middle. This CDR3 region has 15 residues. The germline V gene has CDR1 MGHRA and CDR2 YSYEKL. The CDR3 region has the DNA TGCGCCAGCAGCCAAGAGCAGCGGGTTGGGGATGAGCAGTTCTTC. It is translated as CASSQEQRVGDEQFF.

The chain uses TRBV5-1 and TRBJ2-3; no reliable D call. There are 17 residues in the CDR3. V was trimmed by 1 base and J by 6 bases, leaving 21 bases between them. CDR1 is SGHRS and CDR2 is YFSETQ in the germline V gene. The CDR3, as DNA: TGCGCCAGCAGCTTGAGGCCAACATCTGGGGTTAACGATACGCAGTATTTT. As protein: CASSLRPTSGVNDTQYF.

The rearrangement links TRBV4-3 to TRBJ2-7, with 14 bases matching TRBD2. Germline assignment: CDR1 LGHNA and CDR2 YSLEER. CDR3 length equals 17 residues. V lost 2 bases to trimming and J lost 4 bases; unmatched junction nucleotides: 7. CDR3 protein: CASSQRLAGGVLYEQYF. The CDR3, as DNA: TGCGCCAGCAGCCAAAGACTAGCGGGAGGGGTCCTATACGAGCAGTACTTC.

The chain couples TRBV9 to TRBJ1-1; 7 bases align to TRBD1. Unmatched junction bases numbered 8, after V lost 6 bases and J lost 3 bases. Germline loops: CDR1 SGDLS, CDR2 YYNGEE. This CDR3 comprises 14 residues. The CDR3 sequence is CASNRGGEDTEAFF. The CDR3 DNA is TGTGCCAGCAACCGAGGGGGCGAGGACACTGAAGCTTTCTTT.

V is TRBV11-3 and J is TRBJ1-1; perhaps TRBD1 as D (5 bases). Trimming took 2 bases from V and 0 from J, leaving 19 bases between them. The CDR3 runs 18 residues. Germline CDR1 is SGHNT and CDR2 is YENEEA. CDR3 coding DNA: TGTGCCAGCAGCTTACAGGGCAATGTAGTCCGCATGAACACTGAAGCTTTCTTT. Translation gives CASSLQGNVVRMNTEAFF. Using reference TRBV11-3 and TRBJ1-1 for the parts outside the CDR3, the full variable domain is EAGVVQSPRYKIIEKKQPVAFWCNPISGHNTLYWYLQNLGQGPELLIRYENEEAVDDSQLPKDRFSAERLKGVDSTLKIQPAELGDSAVYLCASSLQGNVVRMNTEAFFGQGTRLTVV.

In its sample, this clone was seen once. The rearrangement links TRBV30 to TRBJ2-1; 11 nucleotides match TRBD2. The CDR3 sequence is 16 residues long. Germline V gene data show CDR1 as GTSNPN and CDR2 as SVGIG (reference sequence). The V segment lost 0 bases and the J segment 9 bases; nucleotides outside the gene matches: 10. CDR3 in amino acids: CAWSVYWASGGTEQFF. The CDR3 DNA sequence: TGTGCCTGGAGTGTATACTGGGCTAGCGGGGGGACTGAGCAGTTCTTC.

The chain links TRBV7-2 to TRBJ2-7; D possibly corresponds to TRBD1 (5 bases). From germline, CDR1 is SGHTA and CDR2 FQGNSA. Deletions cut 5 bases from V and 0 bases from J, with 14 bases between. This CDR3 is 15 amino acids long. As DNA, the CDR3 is TGTGCCAGCAGCGGCGGCAGGGTGAGCTCCTACGAGCAGTACTTC. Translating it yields CASSGGRVSSYEQYF.